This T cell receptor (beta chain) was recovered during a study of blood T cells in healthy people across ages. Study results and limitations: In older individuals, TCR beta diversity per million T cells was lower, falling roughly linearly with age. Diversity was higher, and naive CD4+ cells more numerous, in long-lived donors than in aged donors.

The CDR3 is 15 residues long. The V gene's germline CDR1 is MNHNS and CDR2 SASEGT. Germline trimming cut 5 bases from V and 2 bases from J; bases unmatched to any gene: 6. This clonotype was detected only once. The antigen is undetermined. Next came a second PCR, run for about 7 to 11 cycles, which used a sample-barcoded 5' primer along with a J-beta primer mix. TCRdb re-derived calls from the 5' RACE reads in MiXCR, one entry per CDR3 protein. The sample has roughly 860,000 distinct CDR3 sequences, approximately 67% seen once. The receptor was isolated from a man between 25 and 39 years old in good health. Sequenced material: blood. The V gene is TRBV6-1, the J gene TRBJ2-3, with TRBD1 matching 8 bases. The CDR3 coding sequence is TGTGCCAGCAGTACTCTGGGACAGGTCACAGATACGCAGTATTTT. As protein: CASSTLGQVTDTQYF.